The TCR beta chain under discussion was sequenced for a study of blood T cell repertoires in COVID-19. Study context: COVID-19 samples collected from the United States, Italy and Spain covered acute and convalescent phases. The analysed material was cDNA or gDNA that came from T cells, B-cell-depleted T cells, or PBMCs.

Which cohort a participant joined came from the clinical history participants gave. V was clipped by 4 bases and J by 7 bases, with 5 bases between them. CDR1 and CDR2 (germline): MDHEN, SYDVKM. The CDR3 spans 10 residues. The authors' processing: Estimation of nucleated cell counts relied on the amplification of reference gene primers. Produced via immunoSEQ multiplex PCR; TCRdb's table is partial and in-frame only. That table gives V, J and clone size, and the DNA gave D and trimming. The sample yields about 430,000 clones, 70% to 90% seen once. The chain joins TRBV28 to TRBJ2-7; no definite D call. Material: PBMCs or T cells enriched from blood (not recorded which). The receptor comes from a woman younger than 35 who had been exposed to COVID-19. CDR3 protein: CASSSREQYF. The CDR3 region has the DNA TGTGCCAGCAGTTCTCGGGAGCAGTACTTC.